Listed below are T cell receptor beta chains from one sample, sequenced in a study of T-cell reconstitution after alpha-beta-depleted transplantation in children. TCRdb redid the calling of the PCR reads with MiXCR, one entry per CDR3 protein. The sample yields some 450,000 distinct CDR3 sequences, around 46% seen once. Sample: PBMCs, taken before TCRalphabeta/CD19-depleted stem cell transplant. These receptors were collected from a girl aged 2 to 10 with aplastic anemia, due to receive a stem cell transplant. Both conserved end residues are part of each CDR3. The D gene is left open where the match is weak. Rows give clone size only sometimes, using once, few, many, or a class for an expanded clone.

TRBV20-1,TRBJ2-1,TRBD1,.,CSATGGSYNEQFF,TGCAGTGCCACAGGGGGCTCCTACAATGAGCAGTTCTTC
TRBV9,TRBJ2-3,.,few,CASSVTEGIRTDTQYF,TGTGCCAGCAGCGTAACAGAGGGGATAAGGACAGATACGCAGTATTTT
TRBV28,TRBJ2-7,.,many,CASSPASGYEQYF,TGTGCCAGTTCCCCGGCAAGCGGCTACGAGCAGTACTTC
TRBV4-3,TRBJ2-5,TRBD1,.,CASSLWTGGRQETQYF,TGCGCCAGCAGCCTTTGGACAGGGGGCAGGCAAGAGACCCAGTACTTC
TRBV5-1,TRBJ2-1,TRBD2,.,CASSSGLAYSYNEQFF,TGCGCCAGCAGCTCGGGACTAGCCTACTCCTACAATGAGCAGTTCTTC
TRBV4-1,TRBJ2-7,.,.,CASSPVGSGYEQYF,TGCGCCAGCAGCCCTGTGGGGTCCGGCTACGAGCAGTACTTC
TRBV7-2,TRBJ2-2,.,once,CASSPLDRNTGELFF,TGTGCCAGCAGCCCTCTGGACCGGAACACCGGGGAGCTGTTTTTT
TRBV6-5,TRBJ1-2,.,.,CASSYATRGALGYGYTF,TGTGCCAGCAGTTACGCAACGCGGGGGGCATTGGGCTATGGCTACACCTTC
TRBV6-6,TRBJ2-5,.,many,CASTGPQETQYF,TGTGCCAGCACGGGACCTCAAGAGACCCAGTACTTC
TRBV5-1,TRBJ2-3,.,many,CASSQLTSSTDTQYF,TGCGCCAGCAGTCAACTAACCTCCAGCACAGATACGCAGTATTTT
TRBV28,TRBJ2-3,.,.,CASSALEGSSTDTQYF,TGTGCCAGCAGTGCCCTTGAGGGATCTAGCACAGATACGCAGTATTTT
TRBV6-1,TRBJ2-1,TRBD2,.,CASSTVPSASGRRNEQFF,TGTGCCAGCAGTACCGTACCATCGGCTAGCGGGAGGAGGAATGAGCAGTTCTTC
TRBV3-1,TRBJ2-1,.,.,CASSHLGTLKQFF,TGTGCCAGCAGCCACCTTGGTACTTTGAAACAGTTCTTC
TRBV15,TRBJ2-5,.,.,CATSRDPGPQETQYF,TGTGCCACCAGCAGAGATCCAGGGCCGCAAGAGACCCAGTACTTC
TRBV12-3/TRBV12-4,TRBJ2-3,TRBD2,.,CASRRLAGLDTQYF,TGTGCCAGCAGGAGACTAGCGGGGTTGGATACGCAGTATTTT
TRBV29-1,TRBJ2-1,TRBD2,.,CSVGRLAGGLYNEQFF,TGCAGCGTGGGCCGACTAGCGGGGGGGCTCTACAATGAGCAGTTCTTC
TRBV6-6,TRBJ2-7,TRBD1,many,CATGQNSYEQYF,TGTGCCACGGGACAGAACTCCTACGAGCAGTACTTC
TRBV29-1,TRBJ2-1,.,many,CSVRGTASGYNEQFF,TGCAGCGTTAGGGGGACGGCTAGCGGCTACAATGAGCAGTTCTTC
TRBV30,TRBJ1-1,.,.,CAWRQGEAFF,TGTGCCTGGAGACAGGGTGAAGCTTTCTTT
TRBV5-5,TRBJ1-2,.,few,CASSLKAGAGYTF,TGTGCCAGCAGCTTGAAGGCAGGGGCCGGCTACACCTTC
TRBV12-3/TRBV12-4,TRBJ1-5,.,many,CASSLTGGGDQPQHF,TGTGCCAGCAGTTTAACTGGGGGGGGTGATCAGCCCCAGCATTTT
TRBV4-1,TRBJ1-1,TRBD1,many,CASSQEKRGASGGAFF,TGCGCCAGCAGCCAAGAAAAAAGAGGAGCCTCAGGGGGAGCTTTCTTT
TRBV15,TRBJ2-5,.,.,CATSRDHLQGRETQYF,TGTGCCACCAGCAGAGATCACTTACAGGGGAGGGAGACCCAGTACTTC
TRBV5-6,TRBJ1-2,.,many,CASRVGFGYGYTF,TGTGCCAGCAGAGTGGGCTTCGGCTATGGCTACACCTTC
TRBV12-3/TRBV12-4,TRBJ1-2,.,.,CASSTRTRENYGYTF,TGTGCCAGCAGTACGAGGACCCGGGAGAACTATGGCTACACCTTC
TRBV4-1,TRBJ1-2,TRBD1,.,CASSQEAAGTGEDGYTF,TGCGCCAGCAGCCAAGAGGCGGCAGGGACAGGGGAGGATGGCTACACCTTC
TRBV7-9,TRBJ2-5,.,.,CASSLTGYTETQYF,TGTGCCAGCAGCTTAACAGGGTACACGGAGACCCAGTACTTC
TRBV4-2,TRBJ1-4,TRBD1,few,CASSPPGQQIEKLFF,TGTGCCAGCAGCCCTCCGGGACAGCAGATCGAAAAACTGTTTTTT
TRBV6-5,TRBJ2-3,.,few,CASSSTRGGTDTQYF,TGTGCCAGCAGTTCCACTAGAGGGGGCACAGATACGCAGTATTTT
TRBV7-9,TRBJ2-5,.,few,CASSLVGLAFRETQYF,TGTGCCAGCAGCTTAGTTGGCCTAGCTTTTCGAGAGACCCAGTACTTC
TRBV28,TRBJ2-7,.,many,CASSLGLLADYEQYF,TGTGCCAGCAGTTTAGGGTTACTAGCAGACTACGAGCAGTACTTC
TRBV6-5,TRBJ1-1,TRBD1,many,CASSYLGGETEAFF,TGTGCCAGCAGTTACTTAGGGGGCGAAACTGAAGCTTTCTTT